The source of this T cell receptor (beta chain) is a study of radiotherapy plus CTLA-4 blockade in lung cancer listed by TCRdb under 2018. Looking at the study overall: Among the enrolled patients, approximately 18% had an objective response, and about 29% reached disease control. The paper as a whole reports these results and caveats: The strongest predictors of response were reported to be early dynamic shifts in blood T cell clones along with a rise in serum interferon-beta following radiation. After treatment with radiotherapy and ipilimumab, TCR clones that came from tumors expanded in the peripheral blood.

At the junction V is shortened by 1 base and J by 5 bases; bases outside the gene matches: 4. The CDR3 has 16 amino acids, counting the end cysteine and phenylalanine. Of all the DNA, just the CDR3 is kept, 48 bases in frame from base 1. The germline V gene encodes CDR1 MGHRA and CDR2 YSYEKL. Library preparation used the immunoSEQ multiplex PCR assay. The immuneACCESS repertoire file appears here via TCRdb, limited to in-frame rearrangements. These files lack a portion of the clones; in checked studies, under half of the deficit traces to unresolved V genes, and the cause of the others is not known. For this sample there are roughly 120,000 clones; approximately 84% appear just once. The top ten clones comprise roughly 5% of the sample. A few counts support this clone. No antigen is known for it. Per-base qualities were not stored, and no clone one base away is much larger. Focal radiation therapy combined with CTLA-4 blockade (ipilimumab) was tested in patients with chemo-refractory metastatic non-small-cell lung cancer.

Specimen: peripheral blood, collected from a patient treated with radiotherapy plus ipilimumab. The rearranged segments are TRBV4-1 and TRBJ2-1, and 11 junctional nucleotides match TRBD1. The sequence came from a human donor with non-small cell lung cancer who had a partial response to radiotherapy plus ipilimumab. The nucleotide sequence reads as follows: TGCGCCAGCAGCCAAGTGGGACAGGGGGGTAACAATGAGCAGTTCTTC. The encoded protein is CASSQVGQGGNNEQFF.